Shown below are 15 T cell receptor beta chains from a single sample sequenced in a study of T cell repertoires in cytomegalovirus infection. No antigen has been assigned to these receptors. Via MiXCR, TCRdb re-called the reads, giving one row per CDR3 protein. This table has around 800,000 distinct CDR3 sequences, about 30% appearing once. The input for sequencing was cultured CD8+ T cells from PBMCs, taken from culture after CMV antigen stimulation. Receptors originate from a human donor in good health (CMV status not recorded). Some clones in this sample may be carry-over from other donors' samples.

This clonotype was recorded a few times. The chain has TRBV7-9 and TRBJ1-6, with 8 bases lining up with TRBD1. The CDR3 contains 14 residues. The trim removed 6 bases at V and 8 bases at J, leaving 6 bases unmatched. The germline V gene has CDR1 SEHNR and CDR2 FQNEAQ (reference sequence). CDR3 sequence (DNA): TGTGCCAGCAGGCCCGGGACAGGCGATTCACCCCTCCACTTT. This sequence encodes CASRPGTGDSPLHF.

CDR3 bases: TGCGCCAGCAGCTTGAAGATGGGGGACAGACCCTACGAGCAGTACTTC. Translating gives CASSLKMGDRPYEQYF. The genes are TRBV5-1 and TRBJ2-7, with 7 bases identical to TRBD1. J lost 2 bases, V lost 1 base, and 9 bases had no gene match. Per germline, CDR1 SGHRS and CDR2 YFSETQ. The CDR3 covers 16 residues.

This clonotype was picked up many times. The rearrangement uses TRBV7-2 and TRBJ2-7; no firm D call. V lost 10 bases to trimming and J lost 6 bases, with 13 bases between them. Per the germline V gene, CDR1 is SGHTA and CDR2 is FQGNSA. The CDR3 has 11 amino acids. The CDR3 nucleotides read TGTGCCACCACGATCAATGCCGAGCAGTACGTC. Amino acids: CATTINAEQYV.

This clonotype was detected a few times. This chain uses TRBV4-3 with TRBJ2-1; 11 positions agree with TRBD1. Germline V gene data show CDR1 as LGHNA and CDR2 as YSLEER. V trimming: 3 bases; J trimming: 4 bases; junction bases outside the gene matches: 5. The CDR3 is 16 residues long. The CDR3 here is CASSQAGQGDYNEQFF. The CDR3 nucleotides are TGCGCCAGCAGCCAGGCGGGACAGGGGGATTACAATGAGCAGTTCTTC.

This clonotype has a handful of counts. The chain joins TRBV27 to TRBJ1-2; D unresolved. V gave up 4 bases and J gave up 3 bases, with 12 bases separating them. CDR1 is MNHEY and CDR2 is SMNVEV in the germline V gene (reference sequence). The CDR3 has 14 residues. The CDR3 DNA sequence: TGTGCCAGCAGTTCTCTGGGATCGTACTATGGCTACACCTTC. Its translation is CASSSLGSYYGYTF.

On this clonotype itself: A much bigger clone sits one base away, suggesting this may be a read error. V gene TRBV7-2 combines with J gene TRBJ1-2; D gene ambiguous. Germline V gives CDR1 SGHTA, CDR2 FQGNSA. The V end was cut by 0 bases, the J end by 10 bases, with 15 bases between. This CDR3 region has 14 residues. CDR3 bases: TGTGCCAGCAGCTTAGCCGTCGGGGATCATGACTACACCTTC. It codes for CASSLAVGDHDYTF.

The chain combines TRBV6-5 with TRBJ2-7; the D is unclear. The germline V gene has CDR1 MNHEY and CDR2 SVGAGI. V lost 6 bases, J lost 2 bases, and 5 bases lay in between. There are 11 residues in the CDR3. The CDR3 region has the DNA TGTGCCAGCAGGGCTACCTACGAGCAGTACTTC. Protein: CASRATYEQYF.

The rearrangement joins TRBV6-4 to TRBJ2-4, with TRBD1 as a possible D gene (5 bases). This CDR3 is built from 15 residues. V gave up 5 bases and J gave up 2 bases, with 13 bases separating them. Germline-derived CDR1 and CDR2 are MRHNA and SNTAGT. CDR3 sequence: CASSRGGTSKNIQYF. Written as DNA, the CDR3 is TGTGCCAGCAGTAGGGGCGGTACGTCCAAAAACATTCAGTACTTC.

The V and J genes are TRBV2 and TRBJ1-6; D possibly corresponds to TRBD1 (5 bases). The CDR3 sequence is 15 residues long. In germline, CDR1 is SNHLY, CDR2 FYNNEI. Trimming removed 3 bases at V and 8 bases at J, with 14 bases between. CDR3 protein: CASSERRGWDSPLHF. CDR3 nucleotides: TGTGCCAGCAGTGAGAGGAGGGGTTGGGATTCACCCCTCCACTTT.

The rearrangement joins TRBV18 to TRBJ2-3; 7 nucleotides match TRBD2. Germline CDR1 and CDR2: KGHSH and LQKENI. The CDR3 contains 15 residues. Trimming cost V 3 bases and J 2 bases; bases outside gene matches: 5. In DNA form, the CDR3 reads TGTGCCAGCTCACCCCGGGACTACTCCACAGATACGCAGTATTTT. It codes for CASSPRDYSTDTQYF. The full variable domain, in which reference TRBV18 and TRBJ2-3 provide the parts outside the CDR3, is NAGVMQNPRHLVRRRGQEARLRCSPMKGHSHVYWYRQLPEEGLKFMVYLQKENIIDESGMPKERFSAEFPKEGPSILRIQQVVRGDSAAYFCASSPRDYSTDTQYFGPGTRLTVL.

The CDR3 loop is CAISTGTLYQPQHF. The CDR3 nucleotides are TGTGCCATCAGCACCGGGACCCTCTATCAGCCCCAGCATTTT. The gene calls are TRBV10-3 and TRBJ1-5, with D maybe TRBD1 (5 bases). This CDR3 has 14 amino acids. V was pared by 6 bases and J by 5 bases, with 14 bases between. Germline CDR1 ENHRY, CDR2 SYGVKD.

The CDR3: CASSPLGTDYNEQFF. Here the CDR3 DNA reads TGTGCCAGTAGTCCGCTAGGGACCGATTACAATGAGCAGTTCTTC. The chain combines TRBV19 with TRBJ2-1, with D perhaps given as TRBD1 or TRBD2 (5 bases each). Germline V gene sequence: CDR1 LNHDA, CDR2 SQIVND (reference sequence). Between the trimmed V and J ends, which lost 5 bases and 4 bases, there was a span of 15 bases. This CDR3 has 15 amino acids.

The V gene is TRBV7-9, the J gene TRBJ1-1, with 8 bases aligning to TRBD1. The CDR3 is 13 amino acids. V was clipped by 0 bases and J by 12 bases; unmatched bases: 6. CDR1 SEHNR and CDR2 FQNEAQ come from the germline V gene (reference sequence). This CDR3 is CASSLAGTGVSFF. CDR3 nucleotides: TGTGCCAGCAGCTTAGCTGGGACAGGAGTGTCTTTCTTT.

This clonotype has ten or more counts. The genes are TRBV7-2 and TRBJ1-2; maybe TRBD1 (6 bases). The germline gives CDR1 SGHTA, CDR2 FQGNSA. The CDR3 length is 14 residues. Trimming pared 3 bases from V and 4 bases from J, leaving 12 bases between. CDR3 protein: CASSLNRAIYGYTF. In DNA form, the CDR3 reads TGTGCCAGCAGCTTGAACAGGGCGATCTATGGCTACACCTTC.

This clonotype was seen only a few times. The chain uses TRBV27 and TRBJ1-5; 9 bases line up with TRBD1. The germline V gene encodes CDR1 MNHEY and CDR2 SMNVEV (reference sequence). V trimming: 3 bases; J trimming: 6 bases; junction bases outside the gene matches: 6. This CDR3 contains 15 residues. The CDR3, as DNA: TGTGCCAGCAGTTTGGGACAGGGATCGAGTCAGCCCCAGCATTTT. Its translation is CASSLGQGSSQPQHF.